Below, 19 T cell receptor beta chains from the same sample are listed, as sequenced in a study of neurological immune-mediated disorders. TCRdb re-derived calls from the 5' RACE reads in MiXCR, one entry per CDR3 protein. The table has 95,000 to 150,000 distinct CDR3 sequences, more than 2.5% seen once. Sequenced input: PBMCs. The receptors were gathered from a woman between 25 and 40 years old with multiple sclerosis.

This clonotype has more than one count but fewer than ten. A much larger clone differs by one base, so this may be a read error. As DNA, the CDR3 is TGTGCCAGCAGCTACGGACAGGGAAAAACCATATATTTT. Its translation is CASSYGQGKTIYF. The chain carries TRBV11-2 and TRBJ1-3; 8 positions agree with TRBD1. Germline V gene sequence: CDR1 SGHAT, CDR2 FQNNGV. CDR3 length: 13 residues.

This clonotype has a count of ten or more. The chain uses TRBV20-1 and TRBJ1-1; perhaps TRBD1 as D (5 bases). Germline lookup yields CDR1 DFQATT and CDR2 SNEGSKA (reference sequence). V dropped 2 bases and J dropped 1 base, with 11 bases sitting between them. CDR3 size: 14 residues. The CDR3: CSARSAGPNTEAFF. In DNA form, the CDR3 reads TGCAGTGCTAGATCCGCAGGGCCGAACACTGAAGCTTTCTTT.

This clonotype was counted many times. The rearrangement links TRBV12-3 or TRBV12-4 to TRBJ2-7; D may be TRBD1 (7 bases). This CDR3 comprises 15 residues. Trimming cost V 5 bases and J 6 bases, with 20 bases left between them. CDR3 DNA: TGTGCCAGCAGTCCACCCTCAGCAGGGGGGTTCGAGCAGTACTTC. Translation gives CASSPPSAGGFEQYF.

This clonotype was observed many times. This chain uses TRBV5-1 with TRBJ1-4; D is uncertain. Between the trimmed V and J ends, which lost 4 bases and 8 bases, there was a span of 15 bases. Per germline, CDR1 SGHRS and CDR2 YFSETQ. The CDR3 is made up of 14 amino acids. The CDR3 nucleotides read TGCGCCAGCAGCCCGGAATGGATGGGGGAAAAACTGTTTTTT. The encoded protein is CASSPEWMGEKLFF.

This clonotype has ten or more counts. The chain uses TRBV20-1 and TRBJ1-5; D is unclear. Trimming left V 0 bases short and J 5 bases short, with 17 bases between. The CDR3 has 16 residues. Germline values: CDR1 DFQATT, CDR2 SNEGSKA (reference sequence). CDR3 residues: CSARDLWEAPDQPQHF. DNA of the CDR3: TGCAGTGCTAGAGATCTTTGGGAGGCCCCGGATCAGCCCCAGCATTTT.

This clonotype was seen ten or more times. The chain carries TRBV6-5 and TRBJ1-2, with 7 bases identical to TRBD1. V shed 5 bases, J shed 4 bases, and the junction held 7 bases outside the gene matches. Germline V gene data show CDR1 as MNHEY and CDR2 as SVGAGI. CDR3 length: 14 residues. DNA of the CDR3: TGTGCCAGCAGTGTCCCGGGACAGCCCTATGGCTACACCTTC. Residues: CASSVPGQPYGYTF.

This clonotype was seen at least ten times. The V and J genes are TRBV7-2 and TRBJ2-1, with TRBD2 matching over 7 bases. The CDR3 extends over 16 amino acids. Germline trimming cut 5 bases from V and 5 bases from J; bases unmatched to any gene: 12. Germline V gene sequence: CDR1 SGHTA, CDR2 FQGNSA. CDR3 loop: CASSPEVGGPHNEQFF. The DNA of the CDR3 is TGTGCCAGCAGCCCAGAGGTGGGAGGGCCGCACAATGAGCAGTTCTTC.

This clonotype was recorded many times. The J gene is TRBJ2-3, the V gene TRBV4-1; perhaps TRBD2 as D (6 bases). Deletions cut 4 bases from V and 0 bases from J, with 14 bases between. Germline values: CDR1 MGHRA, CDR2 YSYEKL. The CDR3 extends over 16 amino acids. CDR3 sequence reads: CASSLTPGVSTDTQYF. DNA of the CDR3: TGCGCCAGCAGCCTCACGCCGGGGGTTAGCACAGATACGCAGTATTTT.

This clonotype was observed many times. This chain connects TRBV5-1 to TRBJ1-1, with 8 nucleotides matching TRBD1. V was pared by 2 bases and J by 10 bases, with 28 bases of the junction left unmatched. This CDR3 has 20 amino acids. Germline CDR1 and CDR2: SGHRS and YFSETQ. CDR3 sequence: CASSFTRGRLTGVATLTAFF. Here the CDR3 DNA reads TGCGCCAGCAGCTTTACCCGGGGGAGGCTGACAGGGGTCGCCACACTGACAGCTTTCTTT. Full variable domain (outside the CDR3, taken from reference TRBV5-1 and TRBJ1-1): KAGVTQTPRYLIKTRGQQVTLSCSPISGHRSVSWYQQTPGQGLQFLFEYFSETQRNKGNFPGRFSGRQFSNSRSEMNVSTLELGDSALYLCASSFTRGRLTGVATLTAFFGQGTRLTVV.

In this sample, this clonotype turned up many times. The CDR3, as DNA: TGTGCCAGCAGGATACTGGGACTAGCGGGAGGGCCTCCAAACAATGAGCAGTTCTTC. It translates to CASRILGLAGGPPNNEQFF. The chain recombines TRBV27 with TRBJ2-1, with 16 nucleotides matching TRBD2. In germline, CDR1 is MNHEY, CDR2 SMNVEV (reference sequence). The CDR3 is 19 residues long. The V segment lost 6 bases and the J segment 5 bases; nucleotides outside the gene matches: 13.

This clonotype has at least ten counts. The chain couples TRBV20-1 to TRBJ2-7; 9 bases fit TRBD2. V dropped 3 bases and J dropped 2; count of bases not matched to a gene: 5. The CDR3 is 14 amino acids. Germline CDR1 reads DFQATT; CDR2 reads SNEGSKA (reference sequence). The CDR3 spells CSASSSGATYEQYF. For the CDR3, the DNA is TGCAGTGCTAGTTCTAGCGGGGCCACCTACGAGCAGTACTTC.

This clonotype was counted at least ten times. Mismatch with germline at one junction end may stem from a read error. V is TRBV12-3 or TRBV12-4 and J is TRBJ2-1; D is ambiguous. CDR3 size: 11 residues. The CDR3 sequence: CASSRTGERFF. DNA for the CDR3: TGTGCCAGCAGCCGGACGGGTGAGCGGTTCTTC.

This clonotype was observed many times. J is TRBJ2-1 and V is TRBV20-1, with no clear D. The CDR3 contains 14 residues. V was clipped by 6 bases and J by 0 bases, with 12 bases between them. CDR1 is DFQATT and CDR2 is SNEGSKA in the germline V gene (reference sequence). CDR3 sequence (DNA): TGCAGTGCCCCGGCCGGCCCCTCCTACAATGAGCAGTTCTTC. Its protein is CSAPAGPSYNEQFF.

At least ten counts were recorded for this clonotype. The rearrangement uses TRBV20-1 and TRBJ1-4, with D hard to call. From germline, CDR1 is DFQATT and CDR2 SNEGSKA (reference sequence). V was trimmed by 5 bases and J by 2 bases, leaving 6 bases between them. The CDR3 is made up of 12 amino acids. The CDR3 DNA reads TGCAGTGCTGGGCAGACTAATGAAAAACTGTTTTTT. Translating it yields CSAGQTNEKLFF.

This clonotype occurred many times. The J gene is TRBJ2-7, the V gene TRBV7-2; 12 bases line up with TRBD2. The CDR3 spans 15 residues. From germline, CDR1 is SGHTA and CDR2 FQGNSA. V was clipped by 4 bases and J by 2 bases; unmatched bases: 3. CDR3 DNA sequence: TGTGCCAGCAGCTCTTCTAGCGGGGGGGCCTACGAGCAGTACTTC. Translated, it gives CASSSSSGGAYEQYF.

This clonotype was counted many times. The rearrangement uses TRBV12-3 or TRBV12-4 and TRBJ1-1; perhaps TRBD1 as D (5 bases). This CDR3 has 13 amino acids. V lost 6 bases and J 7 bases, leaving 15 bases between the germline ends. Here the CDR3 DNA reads TGTGCCAGCAGACCCGATCAGGGTATTGAAGCTTTCTTT. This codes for CASRPDQGIEAFF.

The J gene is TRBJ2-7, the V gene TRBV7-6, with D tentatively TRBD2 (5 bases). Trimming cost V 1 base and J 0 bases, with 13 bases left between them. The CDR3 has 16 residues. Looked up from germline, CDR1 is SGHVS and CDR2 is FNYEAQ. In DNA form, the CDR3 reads TGTGCCAGCAGCTTAGATCCGGGAAAGAGCTCCTACGAGCAGTACTTC. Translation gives CASSLDPGKSSYEQYF.

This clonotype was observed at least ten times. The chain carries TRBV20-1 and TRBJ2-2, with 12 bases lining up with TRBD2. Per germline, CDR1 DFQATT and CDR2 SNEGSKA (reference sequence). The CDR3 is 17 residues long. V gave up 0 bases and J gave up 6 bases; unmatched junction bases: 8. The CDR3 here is CSARDTQTSGSPGELFF. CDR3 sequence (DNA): TGCAGTGCTAGAGATACCCAGACTAGCGGGAGTCCCGGGGAGCTGTTTTTT.

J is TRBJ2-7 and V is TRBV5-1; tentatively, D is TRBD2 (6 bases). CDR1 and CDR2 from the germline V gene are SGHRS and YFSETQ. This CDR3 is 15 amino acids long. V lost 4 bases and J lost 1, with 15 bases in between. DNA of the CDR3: TGCGCCAGCAGCCACGCGGGAAAGAATTCCTACGAGCAGTACTTC. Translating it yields CASSHAGKNSYEQYF.